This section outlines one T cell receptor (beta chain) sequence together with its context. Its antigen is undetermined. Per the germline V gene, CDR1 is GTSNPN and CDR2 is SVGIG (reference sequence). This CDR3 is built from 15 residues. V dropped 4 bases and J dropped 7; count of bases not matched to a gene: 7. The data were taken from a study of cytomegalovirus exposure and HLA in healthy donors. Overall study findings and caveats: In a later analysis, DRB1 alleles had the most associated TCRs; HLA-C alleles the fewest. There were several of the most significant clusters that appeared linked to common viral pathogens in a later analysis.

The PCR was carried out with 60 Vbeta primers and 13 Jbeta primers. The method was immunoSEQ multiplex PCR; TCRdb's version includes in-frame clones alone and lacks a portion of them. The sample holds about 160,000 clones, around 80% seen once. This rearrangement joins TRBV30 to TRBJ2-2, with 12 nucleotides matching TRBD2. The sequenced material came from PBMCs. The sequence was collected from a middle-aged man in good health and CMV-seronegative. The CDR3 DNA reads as TGTGCCTGGACTAGCGGGAGGGCCCGGGACGGGGAGCTGTTTTTT. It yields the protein CAWTSGRARDGELFF.